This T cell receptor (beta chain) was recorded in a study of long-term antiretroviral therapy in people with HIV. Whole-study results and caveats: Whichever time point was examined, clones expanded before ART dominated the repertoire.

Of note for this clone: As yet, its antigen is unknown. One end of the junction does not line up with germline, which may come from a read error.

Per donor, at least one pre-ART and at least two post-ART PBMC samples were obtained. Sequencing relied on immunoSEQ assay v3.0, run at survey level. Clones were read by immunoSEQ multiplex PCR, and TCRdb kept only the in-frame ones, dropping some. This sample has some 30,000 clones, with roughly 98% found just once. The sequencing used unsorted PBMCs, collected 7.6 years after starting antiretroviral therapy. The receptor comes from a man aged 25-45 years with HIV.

CDR3 DNA: TGTGTCAGCAGCCCCGGACTAGCGGGAGTTGGCCCGATTGGCCAAGAGACCCAGTACTTC. This codes for CVSSPGLAGVGPIGQETQYF. J is TRBJ2-5 and V is TRBV5-4, with TRBD2 matching over 13 bases. The germline V gene encodes CDR1 SGHNT and CDR2 YYREEE (reference sequence). The CDR3 covers 20 residues.